This T cell receptor (beta chain) was profiled in a study of read filtering for tumor transcriptome and immune sequencing. About the research overall: By R-ISS, stages I, II and III held 8, 16 and 7 patients.

This library used roughly 430 ng RNA and molecular barcoded adaptors spanning alpha/delta and beta/gamma chains. TCRdb re-derived calls from the reads in MiXCR, one entry per CDR3 protein. The table shows fewer than 30,000 distinct CDR3 sequences, with approximately 15% occurring only once. This clonotype appeared many times. Trimming at V came to 6 bases and at J to 4 bases, leaving 21 bases not matched to a gene. The CDR3 extends over 19 amino acids. Per the germline V gene, CDR1 is MNHNS and CDR2 is SASEGT. This clonotype was sampled from a donor at least 40 years old with multiple myeloma. Material: a population of CD138-negative cells sorted from bone marrow. The chain joins TRBV6-1 to TRBJ2-5, with TRBD2 matching 9 bases. The CDR3 region is CASRPLFRLAELTGETQYF. The CDR3 coding sequence is TGTGCCAGCAGGCCACTATTTCGACTAGCGGAGCTAACGGGAGAGACCCAGTACTTC.